This T cell receptor (beta chain) comes out of a study of blood T cell repertoires in COVID-19. This clone appeared once. Original processing notes: Amplification of reference gene primers provided the estimated nucleated cell counts. Profiling relied on immunoSEQ multiplex PCR, and the TCRdb table lists in-frame clones only, not all of them. V, J and clone size derive from that table, while D and trimming were established from the DNA sequence. The sample contains 80,000 to 100,000 clones, about 90% of which appear only once. The junction had 2 bases not matched to a gene; V was cut back by 2 bases and J by 3 bases. Germline V gene lookup returns CDR1 MNHNS and CDR2 SASEGT. The CDR3 sequence is 15 residues long.

Sequencing was carried out using peripheral blood. The sequence was obtained from a human donor with COVID-19, enrolled during active disease. The donor label of this sample is uncertain. The V call is TRBV6-1, the J call TRBJ2-7, with 12 positions matching TRBD2. The CDR3 reads CASSEPGLAGYEQYF. The CDR3 DNA sequence: TGTGCCAGCAGTGAACCGGGACTAGCGGGCTACGAGCAGTACTTC.